The clone carrying this T cell receptor beta chain was picked up a small number of times. Its target is unknown. Researchers made TCR beta libraries by using iRepertoire HTBI primers and running Arm-PCR on CDR3 regions. TCRdb re-derived calls from the multiplex PCR reads in MiXCR, one entry per CDR3 protein. The table records around 470,000 distinct CDR3 sequences, around 15% of them present only once. As to time point: newly diagnosed GD, antithyroid drugs for less than 3 months. Researchers made the TCR library from RNA that was extracted from PBMCs. The sample comes from a study of regulatory T cells in long-lasting Graves disease. Notes on the study in general: Peripheral blood alone, not thyroid tissue, underwent study.

The CDR3 spans 17 residues. V lost 0 bases and J 5 bases, leaving 19 bases between the germline ends. Germline CDR1 reads MGHRA; CDR2 reads YSYEKL. The sample was also linked to a second study, of T cells in Graves' hyperthyroidism and ophthalmopathy.

The source was peripheral blood mononuclear cells (PBMCs), collected at new diagnosis, from a patient treated with antithyroid drugs. The TCR sequence derives from a woman between 50 and 59 years old with Graves disease. V gene TRBV4-1 combines with J gene TRBJ2-5; weak D call: TRBD2 (6 bases). CDR3 amino acids: CASSQEGGSRGLETQYF. In DNA, the CDR3 is TGCGCCAGCAGCCAAGAGGGGGGAAGTAGGGGCCTGGAGACCCAGTACTTC.